The 5 T cell receptor beta chains listed next were all sequenced from one sample in a study of cytomegalovirus exposure and HLA in healthy donors. 13 Jbeta primers and 60 Vbeta primers were used for the PCR. Libraries were prepared by immunoSEQ multiplex PCR; TCRdb keeps only in-frame clonotypes and omits some of them. The table shows about 160,000 clones, with 79% occurring only once. The sample was PBMCs. Every receptor here comes from a man aged 35-49 years in good health and CMV-seronegative.

The V call is TRBV13, the J call TRBJ2-7, with TRBD2 matching 9 bases. V shed 5 bases, J shed 2 bases, and the junction held 10 bases outside the gene matches. The CDR3 sequence is 16 residues long. Germline lookup yields CDR1 PRHDT and CDR2 FYEKMQ (reference sequence). The CDR3 sequence: CASSDLSGRSTYEQYF. The CDR3 DNA sequence: TGTGCCAGCAGCGACCTAAGCGGGAGGTCCACCTACGAGCAGTACTTC. Supplemented by reference TRBV13 and TRBJ2-7, the full variable domain reads AAGVIQSPRHLIKEKRETATLKCYPIPRHDTVYWYQQGPGQDPQFLISFYEKMQSDKGSIPDRFSAQQFSDYHSELNMSSLELGDSALYFCASSDLSGRSTYEQYFGPGTRLTVT.

This chain connects TRBV28 to TRBJ2-7; 7 bases fit TRBD1. Trimming at V came to 6 bases and at J to 2 bases, leaving 7 bases not matched to a gene. The germline V gene encodes CDR1 MDHEN and CDR2 SYDVKM. The CDR3 has 14 residues. This chain's CDR3 is CASRIPGTAYEQYF. CDR3 nucleotide sequence: TGTGCCAGCAGGATTCCCGGGACAGCCTACGAGCAGTACTTC.

The V and J genes are TRBV6-1 and TRBJ1-4; no firm D call. The V gene lost 2 bases and the J gene lost 7 bases, with 14 bases spanning the gap. Germline CDR1 reads MNHNS; CDR2 reads SASEGT. The CDR3 runs to 15 residues. DNA of the CDR3: TGTGCCAGCAGTGAAAAACTAGAGCTAATTGAAAAACTGTTTTTT. Encoded protein: CASSEKLELIEKLFF.

The chain employs TRBV7-9 and TRBJ1-2, with unresolved D. Trimming removed 2 bases at V and 3 bases at J, with 10 bases between. The CDR3 sequence is 14 residues long. Germline V gives CDR1 SEHNR, CDR2 FQNEAQ (reference sequence). The CDR3 here is CASSLFGSDYGYTF. Here the CDR3 DNA reads TGTGCCAGCAGCTTATTCGGCAGCGACTATGGCTACACCTTC.

This chain joins TRBV6-4 and TRBJ2-3; possible D gene TRBD2, 6 bases. CDR1 and CDR2 (germline): MRHNA, SNTAGT. V lost 3 bases and J lost 3, with 10 bases in between. This CDR3 is built from 14 residues. DNA of the CDR3: TGTGCCAGCAGTGAGAGGGCGGGAACAGATACGCAGTATTTT. This encodes CASSERAGTDTQYF.